Presented here are 8 T cell receptor beta chains from one specimen sequenced in a study of blood T cell repertoires in COVID-19. Profiling relied on immunoSEQ multiplex PCR, and the TCRdb table lists in-frame clones only, not all of them. The sample contains some 120,000 clones, around four fifths of which appear only once. Sequencing was carried out using peripheral blood. The receptor set was obtained from a man in his thirties or forties with acute or convalescent COVID-19.

The CDR3, as DNA: TGTGCCAGCAGCCCCAAAGACTTCTATGGCTACACCTTC. This sequence encodes CASSPKDFYGYTF. V is TRBV3-1 (or the pseudogene TRBV3-2) and J is TRBJ1-2; the D is unclear. The V and J ends lost 4 bases and 4 bases respectively, with 10 bases between them. This CDR3 spans 13 amino acids. Germline loops: CDR1 LGHDT, CDR2 YNNKEL (reference sequence).

V gene TRBV9 combines with J gene TRBJ2-7; 9 bases match TRBD1. J was trimmed by 3 bases and V by 3 bases; bases with no gene match: 4. From germline, CDR1 is SGDLS and CDR2 YYNGEE. CDR3 length: 14 residues. The CDR3 loop is CASSAPDRGYEQYF. Here the CDR3 DNA reads TGTGCCAGCAGCGCCCCGGACAGGGGCTACGAGCAGTACTTC.

This rearrangement joins TRBV5-1 to TRBJ2-6; no definite D call. The V gene's germline CDR1 is SGHRS and CDR2 YFSETQ. This CDR3 region has 13 residues. The germline V and J ends were trimmed by 6 bases and 4 bases, with 8 bases remaining between them. The CDR3 loop is CASTSTGANVLTF. In DNA, the CDR3 is TGCGCCAGCACCAGTACCGGGGCCAACGTCCTGACTTTC.

This sequence joins TRBV12-3 or TRBV12-4 and TRBJ1-1, with 7 bases fitting TRBD1. The CDR3 has 12 amino acids. Trimming removed 6 bases from V and 7 bases from J; junction bases left unmatched: 5. The CDR3 bases are TGTGCCAGCAGGTGGGGGACAGTTGAAGCTTTCTTT. It is translated as CASRWGTVEAFF.

This clone was counted between two and nine times. The J gene is TRBJ2-3, the V gene TRBV5-1; the D gene is possibly TRBD1 (6 bases). The germline V gene has CDR1 SGHRS and CDR2 YFSETQ. V gave up 0 bases and J gave up 0 bases, with 11 bases separating them. The CDR3 has 16 residues. The chain's CDR3 is CASSLVLGASTDTQYF. The CDR3 nucleotides read TGCGCCAGCAGCTTGGTTTTGGGGGCAAGCACAGATACGCAGTATTTT.

The genes are TRBV5-6 and TRBJ2-2, with 7 bases fitting TRBD1. Losses at the gene ends were 0 bases for V and 5 bases for J; bases not matched to a gene: 7. The V gene's germline CDR1 is SGHDT and CDR2 YYEEEE. The CDR3 runs to 16 residues. Here the CDR3 DNA reads TGTGCCAGCAGCTTGGAATTGTCAGGGGGAACCGGGGAGCTGTTTTTT. Encoded protein: CASSLELSGGTGELFF.

V is TRBV4-2 and J is TRBJ2-1; D remains unclear. Trimming left V 3 bases short and J 14 bases short, with 11 bases between. The CDR3 runs 11 residues. Germline-derived CDR1 and CDR2 are LGHNA and YNFKEQ. CDR3 amino acids: CASSQPSREFF. In DNA form, the CDR3 reads TGTGCCAGCAGCCAGCCATCCCGGGAGTTCTTC.

The rearrangement links TRBV6-6 to TRBJ2-7; 8 positions match TRBD1. The CDR3 is 13 residues long. The junction had 0 bases not matched to a gene; V was cut back by 0 bases and J by 5 bases. CDR1 and CDR2 from the germline V gene are MNHNY and SVGAGI (reference sequence). This CDR3 reads CASSYSTGDEQYV. The CDR3 coding sequence is TGTGCCAGCAGTTACTCGACAGGGGACGAGCAGTACGTC.